This T cell receptor beta chain was captured by sequencing in a study of T cell responses to AZD1222 COVID-19 vaccine. Study-level points and caveats: Researchers took repertoire samples only after the peak T cell response had come. Reportedly, nearly half of unique spike TCRs recognized epitopes outside B.1.351/B.1.1.7 mutations.

As for this clone: As yet, its antigen is unknown.

Assay: immunoSEQ multiplex PCR; the TCRdb copy retains only in-frame clones and omits some. The sample has 140,000 to 150,000 clones, roughly 87% seen once. The material was peripheral blood, obtained 28 days after the second AZD1222 dose. The origin of this receptor is an adult who received the AZD1222 COVID-19 vaccine.

For the CDR3, the DNA is TGTGCCAGCAGTGAGGAAGGGGGAGGGTATAATTCACCCCTCCACTTT. This encodes CASSEEGGGYNSPLHF. The chain combines TRBV2 with TRBJ1-6, with D maybe TRBD1 (6 bases). The CDR3 length is 16 residues. V shed 3 bases and J shed 4 bases, with 13 bases lying between them. Germline V gene data show CDR1 as SNHLY and CDR2 as FYNNEI. Using reference TRBV2 and TRBJ1-6 for the parts outside the CDR3, the full variable domain is EPEVTQTPSHQVTQMGQEVILRCVPISNHLYFYWYRQILGQKVEFLVSFYNNEISEKSEIFDDQFSVERPDGSNFTLKIRSTKLEDSAMYFCASSEEGGGYNSPLHFGNGTRLTVT.